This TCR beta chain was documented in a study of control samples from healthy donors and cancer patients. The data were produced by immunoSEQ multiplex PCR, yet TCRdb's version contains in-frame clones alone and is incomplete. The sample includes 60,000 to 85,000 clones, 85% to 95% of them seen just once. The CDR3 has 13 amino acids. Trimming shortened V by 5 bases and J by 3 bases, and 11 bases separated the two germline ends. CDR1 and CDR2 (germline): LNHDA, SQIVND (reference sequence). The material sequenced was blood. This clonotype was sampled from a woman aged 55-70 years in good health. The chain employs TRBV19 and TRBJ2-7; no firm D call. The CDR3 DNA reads TGTGCCAGTAGTCCCCCCTCCCGCTACGAGCAGTACTTC. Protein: CASSPPSRYEQYF.